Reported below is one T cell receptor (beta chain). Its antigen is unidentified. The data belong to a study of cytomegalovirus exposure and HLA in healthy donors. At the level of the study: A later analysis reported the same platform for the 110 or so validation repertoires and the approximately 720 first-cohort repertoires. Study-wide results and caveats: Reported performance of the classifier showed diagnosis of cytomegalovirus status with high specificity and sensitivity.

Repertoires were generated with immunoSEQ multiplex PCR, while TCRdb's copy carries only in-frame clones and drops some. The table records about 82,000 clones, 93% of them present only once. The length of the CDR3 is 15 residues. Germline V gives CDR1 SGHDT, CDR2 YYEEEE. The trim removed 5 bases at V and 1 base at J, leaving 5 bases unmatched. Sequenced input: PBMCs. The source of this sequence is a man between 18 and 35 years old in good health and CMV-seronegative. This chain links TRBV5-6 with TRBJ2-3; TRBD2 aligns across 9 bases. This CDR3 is CASRVSGGGTDTQYF. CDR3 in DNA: TGTGCCAGCAGAGTTAGCGGGGGCGGCACAGATACGCAGTATTTT. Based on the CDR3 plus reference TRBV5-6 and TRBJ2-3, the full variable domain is DAGVTQSPTHLIKTRGQQVTLRCSPKSGHDTVSWYQQALGQGPQFIFQYYEEEERQRGNFPDRFSGHQFPNYSSELNVNALLLGDSALYLCASRVSGGGTDTQYFGPGTRLTVL.